The source of this T cell receptor (beta chain) is a study of regulatory T cells in long-lasting Graves disease. The CDR3 loop spans 14 amino acids. CDR1 GTSNPN and CDR2 SVGIG come from the germline V gene (reference sequence). J gave up 6 bases and V 5 bases, and 10 bases lay outside the gene matches. Specified time point: newly diagnosed GD, antithyroid drugs for less than 3 months. The authors made the TCR library using RNA they extracted from PBMCs. It was an endocrinology department in Xi'an, China, that provided the patients. Assembly of TCR beta libraries relied on iRepertoire HTBI primers together with Arm-PCR of CDR3 regions. TCRdb recomputed calls from the multiplex PCR reads with MiXCR, one row per CDR3 protein. In the table there are roughly 410,000 distinct CDR3 sequences, 14% to 15% of which are singletons. This clonotype occurred many times. These data also featured in a second study, about T cells in Graves' hyperthyroidism and ophthalmopathy. That publication notes: Patients having uncontrolled infection, another autoimmune disease, pregnancy or lactation were not included. HTBI primers were the set used in a first-round RT-PCR of the TCR CDR3.

The receptor was isolated from a woman aged 40 to 49 with Graves disease. This specimen consisted of peripheral blood mononuclear cells (PBMCs), obtained at new diagnosis, from a patient treated with antithyroid drugs. The V gene is TRBV30, the J gene TRBJ1-5; 7 bases are a match to TRBD1. Here the CDR3 DNA reads TGTGCCTGGCAATCGCAGGGGGAAGGTCAGCCCCAGCATTTT. This gives the protein CAWQSQGEGQPQHF.